The clone carrying this T cell receptor (beta chain) appeared a few times. Its antigen is currently unknown. The junction differs from germline at one of its ends, possibly a read error. Looked up from germline, CDR1 is LGHDT and CDR2 is YNNKEL (reference sequence). The CDR3 totals 14 residues. The sample is drawn from a study of regulatory T cells in long-lasting Graves disease. Libraries of TCR beta came from iRepertoire HTBI primers plus Arm-PCR of CDR3 regions. TCRdb reprocessed the multiplex PCR reads via MiXCR and lists one record per CDR3 protein. The table has fewer than 400,000 distinct CDR3 sequences, about 20% seen once; the top ten hold around 20%. Broader study findings: Persistent disease showed a preference for TRBV28, TRBJ1-2 and TRBJ2-5.

Time point reported: persistent/refractory GD, antithyroid drugs over 5 years with positive TRAb. PBMC RNA served as the TCR library source. The patients included were those that came from an endocrinology department in Xi'an, China. The chain employs TRBV3-1 and TRBJ1-2, with D hard to call. The source of this sequence is a female donor with Graves disease. The specimen was peripheral blood mononuclear cells (PBMCs), collected when the disease was refractory, from a patient treated with antithyroid drugs. CDR3 loop: CASGQDRRLAGYTF. For the CDR3, the DNA is TGTGCCAGCGGCCAAGACCGACGGCTTGCGGGCTACACCTTC.